The next 15 T cell receptor beta chains were all read from a single sample in a study of Ad26.COV2.S vaccination and SARS-CoV-2 variants. The sample's treatment: roughly 19 received Ad26.COV2.S at low or high dose, single or two shots; 5 received placebo; per-sample allocation not given. Day 63 after the first vaccine or placebo injection was the time point for sampling. TCRdb's table, derived via immunoSEQ multiplex PCR, lists solely in-frame clones and lacks some. The data show roughly 300,000 clones, 80% to 90% seen once. The specimen comprised peripheral blood, sampled in a trial of Ad26.COV2.S vaccine versus placebo. The receptors stem from a person aged 18 to 59 who received the Ad26.COV2.S COVID-19 vaccine or a placebo.

The chain is built from TRBV10-3 and TRBJ2-7, with a possible D match to TRBD1 (6 bases). The CDR3 is made up of 11 amino acids. Trimming took off 6 bases at V and 6 bases at J, with 9 bases between the two ends. CDR1 is ENHRY and CDR2 is SYGVKD in the germline V gene. The CDR3 sequence is CAIRTGAEQYF. The DNA for the CDR3 is TGTGCCATCAGGACAGGCGCCGAGCAGTACTTC.

This sequence joins TRBV27 and TRBJ1-6; a possible D gene is TRBD1 (5 bases). The CDR3 has 16 amino acids. V was clipped by 3 bases and J by 5 bases, with 14 bases between them. Germline CDR1 reads MNHEY; CDR2 reads SMNVEV (reference sequence). CDR3 protein: CASSFLQEGHNSPLHF. The CDR3 coding sequence is TGTGCCAGCAGTTTTTTACAGGAAGGCCATAATTCACCCCTCCACTTT.

V and J are TRBV7-2 and TRBJ1-2; no firm D call. The CDR3 is 16 residues long. V was trimmed by 5 bases and J by 7 bases, leaving 23 bases between them. Germline V gene sequence: CDR1 SGHTA, CDR2 FQGNSA. The CDR3 DNA is TGTGCCAGCAGCCCCCATCGACGTGGTCAACTGAGTGGCTACACCTTC. Its protein is CASSPHRRGQLSGYTF. Using reference TRBV7-2 and TRBJ1-2 for the parts outside the CDR3, the full variable domain is GAGVSQSPSNKVTEKGKDVELRCDPISGHTALYWYRQSLGQGLEFLIYFQGNSAPDKSGLPSDRFSAERTGGSVSTLTIQRTQQEDSAVYLCASSPHRRGQLSGYTFGSGTRLTVV.

This clone was observed a few times. The chain recombines TRBV7-9 with TRBJ1-5; perhaps TRBD1 as D (6 bases). CDR3 size: 12 residues. V was clipped by 11 bases and J by 7 bases, with 15 bases between them. CDR1 is SEHNR and CDR2 is FQNEAQ in the germline V gene (reference sequence). The CDR3 bases are TGTGCCTCTAGTACAGGGTACCAGCCCCAGCATTTT. It encodes CASSTGYQPQHF.

The chain couples TRBV27 to TRBJ1-5; perhaps TRBD1 as D (5 bases). The ends were cut back, 0 bases at V and 2 bases at J, with 8 bases in the middle. The CDR3 covers 15 residues. The germline CDR1 and CDR2 sequences are MNHEY and SMNVEV (reference sequence). CDR3 loop: CASSLSRGGNQPQHF. DNA for the CDR3: TGTGCCAGCAGTTTATCGAGGGGAGGCAATCAGCCCCAGCATTTT.

The J gene is TRBJ2-7, the V gene TRBV7-9, with D possibly being TRBD2 (5 bases). Trimming pared 4 bases from V and 1 base from J, leaving 14 bases between. The germline V gene has CDR1 SEHNR and CDR2 FQNEAQ (reference sequence). The CDR3 loop spans 15 amino acids. CDR3 nucleotide sequence: TGTGCCAGCAGCTCCCCGGCGGGCTTGTCCTACGAGCAGTACTTC. Protein: CASSSPAGLSYEQYF.

The rearrangement links TRBV18 to TRBJ1-1; D ambiguous. The CDR3 is 16 residues long. Per germline, CDR1 KGHSH and CDR2 LQKENI. V lost 4 bases and J lost 0, with 15 bases in between. CDR3 amino acids: CASSLRPPAMNTEAFF. CDR3 sequence (DNA): TGTGCCAGCTCACTCCGGCCGCCGGCCATGAACACTGAAGCTTTCTTT.

This chain links TRBV5-4 with TRBJ2-5; D remains unclear. The CDR3 length is 11 residues. Germline assignment: CDR1 SGHNT and CDR2 YYREEE (reference sequence). V was cut by 4 bases and J by 2 bases, with 3 bases left in between. The DNA for the CDR3 is TGTGCCAGCAGCGGACAAGAGACCCAGTACTTC. This translates into CASSGQETQYF. The complete variable domain, with remaining parts taken from reference TRBV5-4 and TRBJ2-5, reads ETGVTQSPTHLIKTRGQQVTLRCSSQSGHNTVSWYQQALGQGPQFIFQYYREEENGRGNFPPRFSGLQFPNYSSELNVNALELDDSALYLCASSGQETQYFGPGTRLLVL.

This clone was detected many times. The chain has TRBV9 and TRBJ1-3, with D perhaps matching TRBD1 (6 bases). Germline CDR1 and CDR2: SGDLS and YYNGEE. This CDR3 has 16 residues. Trimming left V 0 bases short and J 4 bases short, with 14 bases between. CDR3 residues: CASSVDFGGTGNTIYF. CDR3 sequence (DNA): TGTGCCAGCAGCGTAGATTTTGGGGGGACAGGAAACACCATATATTTT.

The chain recombines TRBV18 with TRBJ2-4; TRBD2 is a possible D gene (6 bases). This CDR3 spans 15 amino acids. Per the germline V gene, CDR1 is KGHSH and CDR2 is LQKENI. With 3 bases removed from V and 0 bases from J, the gap between germline ends came to 9 bases. The CDR3 bases are TGTGCCAGCTCACCGGCGGGGCTAGCCAAAAACATTCAGTACTTC. This gives the protein CASSPAGLAKNIQYF.

This clone is a singleton in its sample. The V gene is TRBV19, the J gene TRBJ1-5; 12 nucleotides line up with TRBD1. The V segment lost 7 bases and the J segment 5 bases; nucleotides outside the gene matches: 6. This CDR3 region has 15 residues. Germline V gene sequence: CDR1 LNHDA, CDR2 SQIVND (reference sequence). The CDR3 spells CASTPGQGAYQPQHF. DNA for the CDR3: TGTGCCAGTACACCGGGACAGGGGGCTTATCAGCCCCAGCATTTT.

This clone was detected only once. V is TRBV2 and J is TRBJ1-2, with 8 bases that match TRBD1. This CDR3 spans 14 amino acids. CDR1 is SNHLY, CDR2 FYNNEI, per germline. With 6 bases clipped from V and 3 bases from J, the junction kept 6 bases outside the gene matches. The CDR3 region has the DNA TGTGCCAGCAGGGGGGGGACAGGACACTATGGCTACACCTTC. Its translation: CASRGGTGHYGYTF.

This clone was seen only a few times. The gene calls are TRBV4-2 and TRBJ2-7, with 9 positions matching TRBD2. Germline V gene sequence: CDR1 LGHNA, CDR2 YNFKEQ. V shed 0 bases, J shed 7 bases, and the junction held 4 bases outside the gene matches. The CDR3 sequence is 14 residues long. CDR3 amino acids: CASSQDPSGAEQYF. Here the CDR3 DNA reads TGTGCCAGCAGCCAAGATCCTAGCGGGGCGGAGCAGTACTTC.

This rearrangement joins TRBV28 to TRBJ2-7, with 12 bases identical to TRBD2. This CDR3 is 16 amino acids long. In germline, CDR1 is MDHEN, CDR2 SYDVKM. The junction had 9 bases not matched to a gene; V was cut back by 6 bases and J by 3 bases. CDR3 loop: CASSRRLAGVFYEQYF. The CDR3 nucleotides are TGTGCCAGCAGCCGGAGACTAGCGGGAGTTTTCTACGAGCAGTACTTC.

The chain uses TRBV18 and TRBJ1-1, with D perhaps TRBD1 (5 bases). Deletions cut 2 bases from V and 4 bases from J, with 5 bases between. The germline V gene encodes CDR1 KGHSH and CDR2 LQKENI. The CDR3 length is 12 residues. The CDR3 coding sequence is TGTGCCAGCTCACCAGGGACCACTGAAGCTTTCTTT. As protein: CASSPGTTEAFF. Together with reference TRBV18 and TRBJ1-1, the CDR3 gives the full variable domain: NAGVMQNPRHLVRRRGQEARLRCSPMKGHSHVYWYRQLPEEGLKFMVYLQKENIIDESGMPKERFSAEFPKEGPSILRIQQVVRGDSAAYFCASSPGTTEAFFGQGTRLTVV.